The clone carrying this T cell receptor (beta chain) came up a few times. No antigen is known for it. Treatment given: oral pan-JAK inhibitor, 5-10 mg twice daily. RNA, once extracted, was reverse transcribed into cDNA for use as the sequencing template. Generated by immunoSEQ multiplex PCR, the TCRdb table keeps only in-frame clones and is missing some. This table has under 350,000 clones, 58% appearing once. V was pared by 1 base and J by 0 bases, with 6 bases between. Germline assignment: CDR1 SGHTA and CDR2 FQGNSA. The CDR3 loop spans 14 amino acids. The source of the sample is a study of CD8+ T cells in alopecia areata. Study context: For the treated group, dosing was oral tofacitinib at 5 to 10 mg twice daily.

Study-wide results and caveats: Compared with normal scalp, lesional scalp had higher clonality and more expanded CD8+ clones.

The chain joins TRBV7-2 to TRBJ2-5; D not certain. The specimen was CD4+ T cells sorted from blood, collected at week 24, from a patient treated with tofacitinib. This sequence originates from a human donor with alopecia areata. The CDR3 nucleotides read TGTGCCAGCAGCTTAGACTACCACCAAGAGACCCAGTACTTC. It encodes CASSLDYHQETQYF.